This T cell receptor (beta chain) was profiled in a study of regulatory T cells in long-lasting Graves disease. Construction of TCR beta libraries relied on iRepertoire HTBI primers and on Arm-PCR targeting CDR3 regions. One entry per CDR3 protein, called by TCRdb with MiXCR from the multiplex PCR reads. Counted here are some 300,000 distinct CDR3 sequences, around 21% occurring once; the ten biggest clones make up 56%. This clonotype came up a few times. Relative to the germline gene, one junction end is altered; a read error may explain this. The time point was: persistent/refractory GD, antithyroid drugs over 5 years with positive TRAb. The authors made the TCR library using RNA they extracted from PBMCs. EDTA tubes held approximately 8.8 milliliters of peripheral blood from each patient. Material: peripheral blood mononuclear cells (PBMCs), obtained when the disease was refractory, from a patient treated with antithyroid drugs. The origin of this receptor is a female donor with Graves disease.

CDR3 sequence reads: CASSLDDSGFWEKLLF. In DNA form, the CDR3 reads TGCGCCAGCAGCCTCGACGACTCAGGGTTCTGGGAAAAACTGCTTTTT. This chain links TRBV4-1 with TRBJ1-4; tentative D call: TRBD1 (5 bases). CDR1 and CDR2 from the germline V gene are MGHRA and YSYEKL. The CDR3 is made up of 16 amino acids.